The 28 T cell receptor beta chains below all came from one sample that was sequenced in a study of shared clonotypes between healthy human individuals. Assay used: immunoSEQ multiplex PCR; TCRdb lists only in-frame clones, some missing. The sample includes 2 million to 3 million clones, more than 85% of them seen just once. Sequences were obtained from naive CD4+ T cells from PBMCs. The subset is: CD45RA+ positively selected. The receptors stem from a man aged 18 to 29 in good health. Some clones in this sample may be carry-over from other donors' samples.

The chain recombines TRBV10-3 with TRBJ2-5; 11 bases fit TRBD1. TRBJ2-7 explains the end of the DNA better; the J call may be wrong. CDR1 and CDR2 from the germline V gene are ENHRY and SYGVKD. The CDR3 has 15 amino acids. In DNA, the CDR3 is TGTGCCATCAGTGAGTTCGGGACAGGGGGCTACGAGCAGTACTTC. It translates to CAISEFGTGGYEQYF.

The chain recombines TRBV28 with TRBJ2-3; 7 bases are shared with TRBD2. This CDR3 contains 20 residues. Germline V gene sequence: CDR1 MDHEN, CDR2 SYDVKM. V lost 2 bases and J lost 0; bases outside the gene matches: 17. This CDR3 reads CASSLEGLGLLAPSTDTQYF. CDR3 nucleotide sequence: TGTGCCAGCAGTTTAGAGGGTCTGGGCCTACTAGCGCCTAGCACAGATACGCAGTATTTT.

The chain carries TRBV7-2 and TRBJ2-5; TRBD2 aligns across 10 bases. Trimming took 5 bases from V and 4 from J; bases not matched to a gene: 13. CDR1 and CDR2 from the germline V gene are SGHTA and FQGNSA. The CDR3 is 17 residues long. The DNA for the CDR3 is TGTGCCAGCAGCCGCAGGGCTAGCGGGAGTTGGGGAGAGACCCAGTACTTC. Protein sequence: CASSRRASGSWGETQYF. Using reference TRBV7-2 and TRBJ2-5 for the parts outside the CDR3, the full variable domain is GAGVSQSPSNKVTEKGKDVELRCDPISGHTALYWYRQSLGQGLEFLIYFQGNSAPDKSGLPSDRFSAERTGGSVSTLTIQRTQQEDSAVYLCASSRRASGSWGETQYFGPGTRLLVL.

The chain employs TRBV27 and TRBJ1-5; D gene uncertain. V was shortened by 2 bases and J by 7 bases, with 24 bases between the two germline ends. Germline CDR1 is MNHEY and CDR2 is SMNVEV (reference sequence). The CDR3 runs 18 residues. The CDR3 nucleotides read TGTGCCAGCAGTTTAAGTATCCCGGGTCGAGATTTTGGACAGCCCCAGCATTTT. Protein: CASSLSIPGRDFGQPQHF.

The chain carries TRBV14 and TRBJ1-1, with a tentative D call TRBD1 (6 bases). CDR1 is SGHDN and CDR2 is FVKESK in the germline V gene. The length of the CDR3 is 16 residues. The ends were cut back, 0 bases at V and 4 bases at J, with 15 bases in the middle. CDR3 bases: TGTGCCAGCAGCCAAGATCGCGGGGGGCGGGCCACTGAAGCTTTCTTT. It specifies CASSQDRGGRATEAFF.

The chain joins TRBV2 to TRBJ1-2; D is perhaps TRBD1 (5 bases). The CDR3 is 11 amino acids. V lost 7 bases, J lost 9 bases, and 12 bases lay in between. Germline values: CDR1 SNHLY, CDR2 FYNNEI. The CDR3 DNA sequence: TGTGCCAGCAAGGGGACGGAAAGCTACACCTTC. Translated: CASKGTESYTF.

The chain carries TRBV9 and TRBJ2-3, with 14 positions matching TRBD2. Germline CDR1 and CDR2: SGDLS and YYNGEE. The V segment lost 3 bases and the J segment 6 bases; nucleotides outside the gene matches: 9. The CDR3 totals 17 residues. The CDR3 protein is CASSAGTSGSIADTQYF. CDR3 nucleotides: TGTGCCAGCAGCGCCGGGACTAGCGGGAGTATAGCGGATACGCAGTATTTT.

This clone was picked up one time. The chain employs TRBV28 and TRBJ2-4; D not certain. The CDR3 length is 13 residues. Trimming removed 9 bases at V and 2 bases at J, with 11 bases between. Germline-derived CDR1 and CDR2 are MDHEN and SYDVKM. CDR3 DNA sequence: TGTGCCAGTGCTACCCCCTCCAAAAACATTCAGTACTTC. Residues: CASATPSKNIQYF.

V is TRBV5-8 and J is TRBJ1-1; TRBD1 might be the D (5 bases). Germline V gene sequence: CDR1 SGHTS, CDR2 YDEGEE. There are 13 residues in the CDR3. Trimming removed 1 base at V and 4 bases at J, with 8 bases between. CDR3 DNA sequence: TGTGCCAGCAGCTTGAATAGGGGCACTGAAGCTTTCTTT. This gives the protein CASSLNRGTEAFF.

The chain has TRBV12-5 and TRBJ1-5; no definite D call. The length of the CDR3 is 14 residues. The V gene lost 1 base and the J gene lost 2 bases, with 6 bases spanning the gap. Germline values: CDR1 LGHNT, CDR2 FRNRAP. The CDR3 loop is CASGLDGGNQPQHF. DNA of the CDR3: TGTGCTAGTGGTTTGGATGGGGGCAATCAGCCCCAGCATTTT.

J is TRBJ1-1 and V is TRBV13, with D unclear. Germline CDR1 PRHDT, CDR2 FYEKMQ (reference sequence). Between the trimmed V and J ends, which lost 0 bases and 5 bases, there was a span of 10 bases. This CDR3 comprises 14 residues. CDR3 bases: TGTGCCAGCAGCTTAGGCCGCGCGGGTACTGAAGCTTTCTTT. It translates to CASSLGRAGTEAFF. Based on the CDR3 plus reference TRBV13 and TRBJ1-1, the full variable domain is AAGVIQSPRHLIKEKRETATLKCYPIPRHDTVYWYQQGPGQDPQFLISFYEKMQSDKGSIPDRFSAQQFSDYHSELNMSSLELGDSALYFCASSLGRAGTEAFFGQGTRLTVV.

The sample holds a few counts of this clone. The same CDR3 arises from other DNA sequences in this sample as well. This sequence joins TRBV9 and TRBJ2-1; 11 positions agree with TRBD2. CDR3 length: 15 amino acids. After removal of 2 bases from V and 6 bases from J, the junction contained 4 bases not matched to a gene. The germline V gene has CDR1 SGDLS and CDR2 YYNGEE. CDR3 in amino acids: CASSVGTSGTNEQFF. The CDR3 DNA sequence: TGTGCCAGCAGCGTGGGGACTAGCGGTACCAATGAGCAGTTCTTC. The full variable domain, in which reference TRBV9 and TRBJ2-1 provide the parts outside the CDR3, is DSGVTQTPKHLITATGQRVTLRCSPRSGDLSVYWYQQSLDQGLQFLIQYYNGEERAKGNILERFSAQQFPDLHSELNLSSLELGDSALYFCASSVGTSGTNEQFFGPGTRLTVL.

The rearrangement joins TRBV1 to TRBJ2-5; no DNA check was done on the table's D call, TRBD2. TRBV1 is a pseudogene locus. The CDR3 contains 17 residues. The chain's CDR3 is CTSSLKGGSGGQETQYF. The CDR3 DNA reads as TGCACCAGCAGTCTTAAGGGGGGTAGCGGGGGCCAAGAGACCCAGTACTTC.

About this clone itself: An end of the junction does not agree with germline; a read error may underlie this. The CDR3 nucleotides are TGCAGCGTTGAAGTAAGGGGCAGGGTCTTC. It translates to CSVEVRGRVF. The V and J genes are TRBV29-1 and TRBJ2-1, with D tentatively TRBD1 (5 bases). This CDR3 has 10 amino acids. CDR1 is SQVTM and CDR2 is ANQGSEA in the germline V gene.

The genes are TRBV28 and TRBJ2-1, with D possibly being TRBD2 (6 bases). The CDR3 is 16 residues long. V lost 7 bases and J 9 bases, leaving 25 bases between the germline ends. Germline V lookup: CDR1 MDHEN, CDR2 SYDVKM. This CDR3 is CASINPLSGDKSEQFF. The CDR3 DNA is TGTGCCAGCATCAACCCCCTTTCGGGAGATAAAAGTGAGCAGTTCTTC.

The genes are TRBV7-2 and TRBJ1-2; a weak D match, TRBD1 (5 bases). Per the germline V gene, CDR1 is SGHTA and CDR2 is FQGNSA. Trimming took 4 bases from V and 2 from J, leaving 11 bases between them. The CDR3 consists of 14 residues. The CDR3: CASSSRVTNYGYTF. CDR3 DNA: TGTGCCAGCAGCTCCAGGGTAACAAACTATGGCTACACCTTC.

This chain joins TRBV7-2 and TRBJ2-5; D ambiguous. This CDR3 comprises 14 residues. Trimming pared 5 bases from V and 2 bases from J, leaving 12 bases between. The V gene's germline CDR1 is SGHTA and CDR2 FQGNSA. This CDR3 reads CASSVIGTQETQYF. CDR3 in DNA: TGTGCCAGCAGCGTTATTGGTACACAAGAGACCCAGTACTTC.

This rearrangement joins TRBV11-2 to TRBJ1-2; 8 bases are a match to TRBD1. The CDR3 length is 14 residues. Looked up from germline, CDR1 is SGHAT and CDR2 is FQNNGV. V lost 6 bases, J lost 6 bases, and 9 bases stayed unmatched. CDR3 nucleotide sequence: TGTGCCAGCAGTTTCCGACAGGGGAAGGATGGCTACACCTTC. It encodes CASSFRQGKDGYTF.

The chain uses TRBV5-1 and TRBJ1-2, with D unresolved. Per germline, CDR1 SGHRS and CDR2 YFSETQ. V dropped 1 base and J dropped 5 bases, with 9 bases sitting between them. The CDR3 is made up of 13 amino acids. The CDR3 DNA reads as TGCGCCAGCAGCTTGCAGAGCCAATATGGCTACACCTTC. This sequence encodes CASSLQSQYGYTF. The complete variable domain, with remaining parts taken from reference TRBV5-1 and TRBJ1-2, reads KAGVTQTPRYLIKTRGQQVTLSCSPISGHRSVSWYQQTPGQGLQFLFEYFSETQRNKGNFPGRFSGRQFSNSRSEMNVSTLELGDSALYLCASSLQSQYGYTFGSGTRLTVV.

This chain links TRBV5-4 with TRBJ2-3; the D is unclear. Germline V gives CDR1 SGHNT, CDR2 YYREEE (reference sequence). Trimming took off 2 bases at V and 2 bases at J, with 12 bases between the two ends. This CDR3 spans 15 amino acids. CDR3 loop: CASSFGHRYTDTQYF. The CDR3 nucleotides read TGTGCCAGCAGCTTCGGCCACCGATACACAGATACGCAGTATTTT.

This chain joins TRBV18 and TRBJ2-1, with 7 bases lining up with TRBD1. V lost 0 bases, J lost 15 bases, and 8 bases stayed unmatched. The CDR3 totals 13 residues. Germline V CDR1 and CDR2: KGHSH, LQKENI. The CDR3 DNA reads TGTGCCAGCTCACCACCTACAGGGGACGCTACGTTCTTC. It is translated as CASSPPTGDATFF.

The chain has TRBV29-1 and TRBJ2-5; perhaps TRBD1 as D (5 bases). The CDR3 totals 12 residues. Trimming shortened V by 4 bases and J by 7 bases, and 13 bases separated the two germline ends. Germline CDR1 and CDR2: SQVTM and ANQGSEA. The CDR3 protein is CSVGGGAGTQYF. CDR3 nucleotide sequence: TGCAGCGTTGGCGGTGGGGCCGGGACCCAGTACTTC. The entire variable domain, with the rest obtained from reference TRBV29-1 and TRBJ2-5, is as follows: SAVISQKPSRDICQRGTSLTIQCQVDSQVTMMFWYRQQPGQSLTLIATANQGSEATYESGFVIDKFPISRPNLTFSTLTVSNMSPEDSSIYLCSVGGGAGTQYFGPGTRLLVL.

V gene TRBV5-1 combines with J gene TRBJ1-5, with D maybe TRBD1 (6 bases). CDR1 and CDR2 from the germline V gene are SGHRS and YFSETQ. The V end was cut by 4 bases, the J end by 7 bases, with 18 bases between. CDR3 length: 15 residues. CDR3 in amino acids: CASSPVGGGGQPQHF. The CDR3 coding sequence is TGCGCCAGCAGCCCAGTGGGGGGCGGCGGGCAGCCCCAGCATTTT.

The chain joins TRBV5-1 to TRBJ1-3; 8 nucleotides match TRBD1. The germline V gene encodes CDR1 SGHRS and CDR2 YFSETQ. V shed 4 bases, J shed 0 bases, and the junction held 6 bases outside the gene matches. This CDR3 region has 16 residues. Here the CDR3 reads CASSPTGTGSGNTIYF. The DNA of the CDR3 is TGCGCCAGCAGCCCAACCGGGACAGGCTCTGGAAACACCATATATTTT.

The genes are TRBV9 and TRBJ1-1; tentative D call: TRBD1 (5 bases). Germline loops: CDR1 SGDLS, CDR2 YYNGEE. This CDR3 has 15 residues. V lost 4 bases and J 3 bases, leaving 16 bases between the germline ends. CDR3 DNA: TGTGCCAGCAGCAACCCTCGGCAGGGAGACACTGAAGCTTTCTTT. This codes for CASSNPRQGDTEAFF.

The rearrangement joins TRBV11-2 to TRBJ2-7, with 9 bases identical to TRBD1. Germline V CDR1 and CDR2: SGHAT, FQNNGV. The J segment lost 2 bases and the V segment lost 1 base, leaving 6 bases of the junction unmatched. The CDR3 runs 16 residues. CDR3 amino acids: CASSLVPGQGAYEQYF. In DNA form, the CDR3 reads TGTGCCAGCAGCTTAGTACCGGGACAGGGAGCCTACGAGCAGTACTTC.

The chain uses TRBV6-5 and TRBJ2-5; no clear D gene. CDR1 MNHEY and CDR2 SVGAGI come from the germline V gene. Trimming left V 6 bases short and J 0 bases short, with 5 bases between. The CDR3 consists of 12 residues. The CDR3: CASRQYQETQYF. CDR3 bases: TGTGCCAGCAGGCAGTACCAAGAGACCCAGTACTTC.

Worth noting for this clone: Other DNA sequences from this sample encode an identical CDR3 as well. The gene calls are TRBV6-5 and TRBJ1-2; 7 bases align to TRBD1. Germline V gene lookup returns CDR1 MNHEY and CDR2 SVGAGI. J was trimmed by 4 bases and V by 5 bases; bases with no gene match: 4. The CDR3 is 13 residues long. CDR3 sequence: CASSRQGSYGYTF. CDR3 in DNA: TGTGCCAGCAGTAGACAGGGTTCCTATGGCTACACCTTC.